A selection of T cell receptor beta chains follows, all from one sample in a study of T cells in Graves' hyperthyroidism and ophthalmopathy. TCRdb redid the calling of the multiplex PCR reads with MiXCR, one entry per CDR3 protein. The data contain roughly 500,000 distinct CDR3 sequences, 15% to 20% of them singletons. Sequencing was performed on blood. Receptor source: a young woman with Graves' ophthalmopathy. Both conserved end residues are part of each CDR3. Each record gives: clone size, CDR3 length, D gene, J gene, V gene, CDR3 DNA, CDR3 protein. The D gene is left open where the match is weak. For some rows the clone size is stated as once, few or many, or as a class when expanded; others skip it.

abundance: many; len: 11; d_gene: -; j_gene: TRBJ1-1; v_gene: TRBV2; CDR3nt: TGTGCCAGCGGATCAAACACTGAAGCTTTCTTT; CDR3aa: CASGSNTEAFF
abundance: many; len: 14; d_gene: -; j_gene: TRBJ2-7; v_gene: TRBV5-1; CDR3nt: TGCGCCAGCAGCTTGGGGACAGTCTCCTACGAGCAGTACTTC; CDR3aa: CASSLGTVSYEQYF
abundance: few; len: 17; d_gene: -; j_gene: TRBJ1-3; v_gene: TRBV6-2/TRBV6-3; CDR3nt: TGTGCCAGCGCTAGCCTATCCGGGGTTTACTCTGGAAACACCATATATTTT; CDR3aa: CASASLSGVYSGNTIYF
abundance: many; len: 16; d_gene: -; j_gene: TRBJ2-3; v_gene: TRBV12-3/TRBV12-4; CDR3nt: TGTGCCAGCAGCTCCGAGGACAGGAGGGGCACAGATACGCAGTATTTT; CDR3aa: CASSSEDRRGTDTQYF
abundance: many; len: 12; d_gene: -; j_gene: TRBJ2-1; v_gene: TRBV28; CDR3nt: TGTGCCAGCAGTTTGGGTCCGAATGAGCAGTTCTTC; CDR3aa: CASSLGPNEQFF
abundance: -; len: 16; d_gene: TRBD2; j_gene: TRBJ2-5; v_gene: TRBV6-2/TRBV6-3; CDR3nt: TGTGCCAGCACCCAAGAGGCGGGAGGCTGGGGGGAGACCCAGTACTTC; CDR3aa: CASTQEAGGWGETQYF
abundance: -; len: 15; d_gene: TRBD1; j_gene: TRBJ1-6; v_gene: TRBV28; CDR3nt: TGTGCCAGCAGCCCATCAGGGGGCGGTAGTTCACCCCTCCACTTT; CDR3aa: CASSPSGGGSSPLHF
abundance: many; len: 14; d_gene: TRBD2; j_gene: TRBJ2-1; v_gene: TRBV4-2; CDR3nt: TGTGCCAGCAGCCAAGATCTGGGGGAGGGTGAGCAGTTCTTC; CDR3aa: CASSQDLGEGEQFF
abundance: many; len: 13; d_gene: -; j_gene: TRBJ2-1; v_gene: TRBV12-3/TRBV12-4; CDR3nt: TGTGCCAGCAGCCTCCAAACGGGCAATGAGCAGTTCTTC; CDR3aa: CASSLQTGNEQFF
abundance: many; len: 15; d_gene: TRBD2; j_gene: TRBJ2-5; v_gene: TRBV28; CDR3nt: TGTGCCACCTTCCCTAGCGGATGGAAACAAGAGACCCAGTACTTC; CDR3aa: CATFPSGWKQETQYF